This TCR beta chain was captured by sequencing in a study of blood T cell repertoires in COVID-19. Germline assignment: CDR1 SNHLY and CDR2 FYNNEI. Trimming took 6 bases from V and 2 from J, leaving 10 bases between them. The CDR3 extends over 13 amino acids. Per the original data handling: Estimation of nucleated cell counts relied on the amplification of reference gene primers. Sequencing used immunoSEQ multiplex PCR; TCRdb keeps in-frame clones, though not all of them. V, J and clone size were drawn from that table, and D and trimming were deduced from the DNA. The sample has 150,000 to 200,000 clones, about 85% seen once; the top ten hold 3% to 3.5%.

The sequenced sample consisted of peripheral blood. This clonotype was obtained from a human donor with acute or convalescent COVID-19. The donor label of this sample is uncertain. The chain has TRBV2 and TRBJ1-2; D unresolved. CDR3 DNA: TGTGCCAGCAGCCTCGACACGAACTATGGCTACACCTTC. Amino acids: CASSLDTNYGYTF.